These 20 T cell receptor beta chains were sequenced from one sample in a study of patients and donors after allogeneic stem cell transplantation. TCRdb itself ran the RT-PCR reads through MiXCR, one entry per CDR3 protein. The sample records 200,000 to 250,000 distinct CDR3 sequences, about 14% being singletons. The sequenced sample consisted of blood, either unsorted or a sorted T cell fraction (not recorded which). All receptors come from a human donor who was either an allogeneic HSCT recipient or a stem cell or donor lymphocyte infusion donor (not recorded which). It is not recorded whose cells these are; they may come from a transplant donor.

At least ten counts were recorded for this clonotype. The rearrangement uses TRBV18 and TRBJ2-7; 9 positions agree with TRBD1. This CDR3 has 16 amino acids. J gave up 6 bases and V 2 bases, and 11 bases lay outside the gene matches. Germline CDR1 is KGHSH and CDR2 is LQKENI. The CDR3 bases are TGTGCCAGCTCACCAAGTTTTGACAGGGGGACCGGCGAGCAGTACTTC. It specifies CASSPSFDRGTGEQYF.

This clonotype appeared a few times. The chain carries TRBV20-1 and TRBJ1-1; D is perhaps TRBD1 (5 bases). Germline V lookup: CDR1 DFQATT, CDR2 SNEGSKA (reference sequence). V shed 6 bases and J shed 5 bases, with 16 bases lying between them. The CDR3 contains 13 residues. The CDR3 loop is CSALRGVETEAFF. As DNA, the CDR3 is TGCAGTGCCCTGAGAGGGGTAGAGACTGAAGCTTTCTTT.

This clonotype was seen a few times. CDR3 in DNA: TGTGCCGCGTCCGCGACAGGAAACACCATATATTTT. It yields the protein CAASATGNTIYF. The chain combines TRBV15 with TRBJ1-3; D is undetermined. V lost 11 bases and J lost 4, with 12 bases in between. CDR3 length: 12 amino acids. Per the germline V gene, CDR1 is LNHNV and CDR2 is YYDKDF (reference sequence).

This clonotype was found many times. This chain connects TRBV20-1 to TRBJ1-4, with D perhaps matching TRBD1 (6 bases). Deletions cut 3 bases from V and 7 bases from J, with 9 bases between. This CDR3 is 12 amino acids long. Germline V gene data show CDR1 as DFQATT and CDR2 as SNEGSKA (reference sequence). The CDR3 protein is CSASPRGEKLFF. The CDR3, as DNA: TGCAGTGCTAGTCCCAGGGGTGAAAAACTGTTTTTT.

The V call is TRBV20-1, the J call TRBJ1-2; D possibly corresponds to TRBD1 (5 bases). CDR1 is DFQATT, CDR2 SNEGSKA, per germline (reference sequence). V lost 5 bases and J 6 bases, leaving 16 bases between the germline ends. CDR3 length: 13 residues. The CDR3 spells CSASRGKANGYTF. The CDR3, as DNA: TGCAGTGCTTCCCGGGGGAAGGCAAATGGCTACACCTTC.

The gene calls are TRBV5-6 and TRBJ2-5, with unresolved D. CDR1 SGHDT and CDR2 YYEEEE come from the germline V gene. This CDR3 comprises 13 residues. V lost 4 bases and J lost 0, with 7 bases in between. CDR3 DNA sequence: TGTGCCAGCAGCCCGACCCACCAAGAGACCCAGTACTTC. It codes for CASSPTHQETQYF.

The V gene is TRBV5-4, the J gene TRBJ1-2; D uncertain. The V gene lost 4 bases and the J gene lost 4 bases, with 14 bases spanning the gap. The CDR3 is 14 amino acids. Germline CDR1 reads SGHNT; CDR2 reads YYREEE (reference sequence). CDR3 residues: CASSATDTIYGYTF. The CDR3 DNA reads TGTGCCAGCAGCGCCACCGACACGATCTATGGCTACACCTTC.

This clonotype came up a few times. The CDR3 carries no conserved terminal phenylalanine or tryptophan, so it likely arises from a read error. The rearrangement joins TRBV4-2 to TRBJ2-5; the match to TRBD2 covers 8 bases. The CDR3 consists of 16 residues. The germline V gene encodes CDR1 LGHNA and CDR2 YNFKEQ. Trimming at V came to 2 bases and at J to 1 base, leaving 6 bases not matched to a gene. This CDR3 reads CASSQQGGGPQETQYL. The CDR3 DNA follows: TGTGCCAGCAGCCAACAGGGCGGGGGGCCCCAAGAGACCCAGTACTTA.

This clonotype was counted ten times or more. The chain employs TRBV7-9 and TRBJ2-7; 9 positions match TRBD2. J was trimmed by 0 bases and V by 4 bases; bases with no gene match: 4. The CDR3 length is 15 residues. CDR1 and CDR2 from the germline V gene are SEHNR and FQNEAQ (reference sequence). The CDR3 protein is CASSSLAGYSYEQYF. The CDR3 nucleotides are TGTGCCAGCAGCTCGCTAGCGGGGTACTCCTACGAGCAGTACTTC.

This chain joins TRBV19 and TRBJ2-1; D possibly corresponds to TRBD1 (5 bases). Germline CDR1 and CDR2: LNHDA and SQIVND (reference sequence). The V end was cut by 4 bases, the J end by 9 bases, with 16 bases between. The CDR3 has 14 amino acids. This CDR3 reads CASSSPGSVSEQFF. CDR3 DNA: TGTGCCAGTAGTAGCCCAGGGTCCGTCAGTGAGCAGTTCTTC.

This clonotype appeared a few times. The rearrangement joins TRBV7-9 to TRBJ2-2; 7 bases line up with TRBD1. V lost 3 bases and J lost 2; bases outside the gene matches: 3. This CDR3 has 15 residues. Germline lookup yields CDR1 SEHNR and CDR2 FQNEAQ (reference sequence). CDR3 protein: CASSFDRDNTGELFF. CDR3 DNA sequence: TGTGCCAGCAGCTTCGACAGGGATAACACCGGGGAGCTGTTTTTT. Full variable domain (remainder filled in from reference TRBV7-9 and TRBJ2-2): DTGVSQNPRHKITKRGQNVTFRCDPISEHNRLYWYRQTLGQGPEFLTYFQNEAQLEKSRLLSDRFSAERPKGSFSTLEIQRTEQGDSAMYLCASSFDRDNTGELFFGEGSRLTVL.

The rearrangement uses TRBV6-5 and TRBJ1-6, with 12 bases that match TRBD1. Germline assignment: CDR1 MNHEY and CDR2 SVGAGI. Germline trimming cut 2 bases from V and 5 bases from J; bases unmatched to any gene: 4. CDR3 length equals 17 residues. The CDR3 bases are TGTGCCAGCAGTTACCTGGGACAGGGGGCCAATAATTCACCCCTCCACTTT. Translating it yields CASSYLGQGANNSPLHF.

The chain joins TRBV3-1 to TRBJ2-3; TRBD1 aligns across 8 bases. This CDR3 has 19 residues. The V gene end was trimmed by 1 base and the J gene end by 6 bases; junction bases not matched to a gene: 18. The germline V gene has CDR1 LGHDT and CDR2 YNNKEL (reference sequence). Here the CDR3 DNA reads TGTGCCAGCAGCCAAGCTTCTTTGGGGCCTCGGACAGGGAGGGATACGCAGTATTTT. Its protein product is CASSQASLGPRTGRDTQYF.

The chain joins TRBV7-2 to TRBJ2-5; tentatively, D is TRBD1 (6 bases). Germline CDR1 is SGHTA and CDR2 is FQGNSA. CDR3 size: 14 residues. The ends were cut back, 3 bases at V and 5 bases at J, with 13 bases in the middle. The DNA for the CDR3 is TGTGCCAGCAGCTTCGACAGGAGAGCGGAGACCCAGTACTTC. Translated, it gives CASSFDRRAETQYF.

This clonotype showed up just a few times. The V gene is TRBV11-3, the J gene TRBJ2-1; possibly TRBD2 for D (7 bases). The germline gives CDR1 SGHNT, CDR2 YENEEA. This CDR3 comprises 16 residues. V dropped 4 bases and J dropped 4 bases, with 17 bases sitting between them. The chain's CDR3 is CASSYGGGSRYNEQFF. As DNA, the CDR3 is TGTGCCAGCAGCTACGGGGGCGGGAGTAGGTACAATGAGCAGTTCTTC.

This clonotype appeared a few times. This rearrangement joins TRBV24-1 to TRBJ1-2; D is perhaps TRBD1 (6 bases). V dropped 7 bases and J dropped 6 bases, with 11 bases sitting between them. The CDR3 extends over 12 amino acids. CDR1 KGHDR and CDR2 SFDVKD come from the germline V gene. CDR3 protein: CATRGTTDGYTF. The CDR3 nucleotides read TGTGCCACCAGAGGGACAACAGATGGCTACACCTTC.

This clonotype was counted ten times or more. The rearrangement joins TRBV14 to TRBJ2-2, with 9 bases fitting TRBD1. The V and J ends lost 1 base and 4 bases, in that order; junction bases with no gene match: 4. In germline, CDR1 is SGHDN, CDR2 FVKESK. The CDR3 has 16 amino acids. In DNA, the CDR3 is TGTGCCAGCAGCCAAGCCGGGACAGGGCTCACCGGGGAGCTGTTTTTT. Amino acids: CASSQAGTGLTGELFF. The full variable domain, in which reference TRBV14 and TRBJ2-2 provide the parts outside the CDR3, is EAGVTQFPSHSVIEKGQTVTLRCDPISGHDNLYWYRRVMGKEIKFLLHFVKESKQDESGMPNNRFLAERTGGTYSTLKVQPAELEDSGVYFCASSQAGTGLTGELFFGEGSRLTVL.

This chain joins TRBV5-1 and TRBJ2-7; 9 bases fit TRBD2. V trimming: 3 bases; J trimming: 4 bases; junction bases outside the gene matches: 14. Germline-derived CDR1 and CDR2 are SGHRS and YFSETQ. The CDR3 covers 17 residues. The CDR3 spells CASSSGLAGKKNYEQYF. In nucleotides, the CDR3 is TGCGCCAGCAGCTCCGGGCTAGCGGGGAAAAAAAATTACGAGCAGTACTTC.

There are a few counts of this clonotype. The CDR3 is CASSQEHRGLDTQYF. Written as DNA, the CDR3 is TGCGCCAGCAGCCAAGAACACAGGGGCCTAGATACGCAGTATTTT. The chain is built from TRBV4-3 and TRBJ2-3; 7 bases are a match to TRBD1. This CDR3 spans 15 amino acids. Germline V gives CDR1 LGHNA, CDR2 YSLEER. V lost 0 bases, J lost 5 bases, and 5 bases stayed unmatched.

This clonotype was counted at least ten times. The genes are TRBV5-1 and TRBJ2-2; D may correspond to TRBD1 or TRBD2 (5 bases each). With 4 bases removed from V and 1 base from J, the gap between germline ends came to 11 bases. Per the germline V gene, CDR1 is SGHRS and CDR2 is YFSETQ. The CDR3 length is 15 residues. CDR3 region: CASSLRDGNTGELFF. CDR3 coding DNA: TGCGCCAGCAGCCTCCGGGACGGGAACACCGGGGAGCTGTTTTTT. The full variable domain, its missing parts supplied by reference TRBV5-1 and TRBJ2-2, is KAGVTQTPRYLIKTRGQQVTLSCSPISGHRSVSWYQQTPGQGLQFLFEYFSETQRNKGNFPGRFSGRQFSNSRSEMNVSTLELGDSALYLCASSLRDGNTGELFFGEGSRLTVL.